A selection of T cell receptor beta chains follows, all from one sample in a study of blood T cell repertoires in COVID-19. Libraries were prepared by immunoSEQ multiplex PCR; TCRdb keeps only in-frame clonotypes and omits some of them. The data contain under 200,000 clones, around 84% of them singletons. Source material: peripheral blood. These TCRs come from a man between 50 and 59 years old with active or convalescent COVID-19. Each CDR3 is given with its conserved first and last residue. A D gene is named only where the DNA matches it firmly. Where a row states a size, it is once, few, many or the class of an expanded clone; other rows omit it.

j_gene: TRBJ1-4; d_gene: TRBD1; abundance: -; v_gene: TRBV4-3; CDR3aa: CASSQDPPQGVNEKLFF; CDR3nt: TGCGCCAGCAGCCAAGACCCCCCACAGGGGGTGAATGAAAAACTGTTTTTT
j_gene: TRBJ1-3; d_gene: TRBD1; abundance: -; v_gene: TRBV13; CDR3aa: CASSPGQGKGSGNTIYF; CDR3nt: TGTGCCAGCAGCCCCGGACAGGGGAAGGGGTCTGGAAACACCATATATTTT
j_gene: TRBJ2-2; d_gene: TRBD2; abundance: -; v_gene: TRBV7-3; CDR3aa: CASSLVGLAGTGELFF; CDR3nt: TGTGCCAGCAGCTTAGTAGGTCTAGCGGGCACCGGGGAGCTGTTTTTT
j_gene: TRBJ1-3; d_gene: -; abundance: -; v_gene: TRBV30; CDR3aa: CAWRPGVRNTIYF; CDR3nt: TGTGCCTGGAGACCAGGCGTAAGAAACACCATATATTTT
j_gene: TRBJ1-2; d_gene: TRBD1; abundance: -; v_gene: TRBV19; CDR3aa: CASTVPGTGFGYTF; CDR3nt: TGTGCCAGTACCGTACCCGGGACAGGGTTTGGCTACACCTTC
j_gene: TRBJ1-5; d_gene: TRBD1; abundance: -; v_gene: TRBV7-2; CDR3aa: CASSSTGDQPQHF; CDR3nt: TGTGCCAGCAGCTCGACAGGGGATCAGCCCCAGCATTTT
j_gene: TRBJ1-1; d_gene: TRBD1; abundance: -; v_gene: TRBV2; CDR3aa: CASSDRTGGNTEAFF; CDR3nt: TGTGCCAGCAGTGACAGGACAGGCGGGAACACTGAAGCTTTCTTT
j_gene: TRBJ2-5; d_gene: -; abundance: -; v_gene: TRBV6-6; CDR3aa: CASTQGGRPETQYF; CDR3nt: TGTGCCAGCACCCAGGGGGGCAGACCCGAGACCCAGTACTTC
j_gene: TRBJ1-5; d_gene: -; abundance: once; v_gene: TRBV7-2; CDR3aa: CASSPRFTNQPQHF; CDR3nt: TGTGCCAGCAGCCCTAGGTTTACCAATCAGCCCCAGCATTTT
j_gene: TRBJ1-3; d_gene: -; abundance: few; v_gene: TRBV4-1; CDR3aa: CASSQEGGLYSGNTIYF; CDR3nt: TGCGCCAGCAGCCAAGAAGGCGGACTGTACTCTGGAAACACCATATATTTT
j_gene: TRBJ1-1; d_gene: TRBD1; abundance: -; v_gene: TRBV30; CDR3aa: CAWSVVGRGIEAFF; CDR3nt: TGTGCCTGGAGTGTAGTGGGCAGGGGGATTGAAGCTTTCTTT
j_gene: TRBJ2-7; d_gene: TRBD1; abundance: -; v_gene: TRBV4-2; CDR3aa: CASGKVGGSNSYEQYF; CDR3nt: TGTGCCAGCGGAAAAGTAGGGGGCTCCAATTCCTACGAGCAGTACTTC
j_gene: TRBJ2-7; d_gene: TRBD1; abundance: -; v_gene: TRBV29-1; CDR3aa: CSVPSDREPYEQYF; CDR3nt: TGCAGCGTCCCTTCGGACAGGGAGCCCTACGAGCAGTACTTC
j_gene: TRBJ2-5; d_gene: TRBD1; abundance: -; v_gene: TRBV9; CDR3aa: CASSVSRPGTGQETQYF; CDR3nt: TGTGCCAGCAGCGTATCACGCCCCGGGACAGGCCAAGAGACCCAGTACTTC
j_gene: TRBJ2-5; d_gene: TRBD2; abundance: -; v_gene: TRBV7-3; CDR3aa: CASSLGLAGVGSFQETQYF; CDR3nt: TGTGCCAGCAGCTTAGGACTAGCGGGTGTGGGGTCCTTTCAAGAGACCCAGTACTTC
j_gene: TRBJ1-1; d_gene: TRBD1; abundance: -; v_gene: TRBV10-3; CDR3aa: CAARQGLGDTEAFF; CDR3nt: TGTGCCGCTAGACAGGGCCTAGGGGACACTGAAGCTTTCTTT
j_gene: TRBJ2-5; d_gene: -; abundance: -; v_gene: TRBV5-1; CDR3aa: CASSGQGQETQYF; CDR3nt: TGCGCCAGCAGCGGGCAAGGTCAAGAGACCCAGTACTTC
j_gene: TRBJ1-1; d_gene: TRBD1; abundance: -; v_gene: TRBV10-3; CDR3aa: CAIKGRTGDTEAFF; CDR3nt: TGTGCCATCAAAGGAAGAACAGGGGACACTGAAGCTTTCTTT
j_gene: TRBJ2-5; d_gene: TRBD2; abundance: -; v_gene: TRBV4-3; CDR3aa: CASSQDLPGLAGGPQYF; CDR3nt: TGCGCCAGCAGCCAAGACCTCCCGGGGCTAGCGGGGGGGCCCCAGTACTTC